These 15 T cell receptor beta chains originate from one sample sequenced in a study of cytomegalovirus exposure and HLA in healthy donors. PCR primers comprised 60 Vbeta and 13 Jbeta primers. The method was immunoSEQ multiplex PCR; TCRdb's version includes in-frame clones alone and lacks a portion of them. The sample gives approximately 150,000 clones, about 70% of which show up once; 1.5% to 2% is in the top ten. Sample: PBMCs. The receptor source for this set is a middle-aged woman in good health and CMV-seronegative.

The sample holds a few counts of this clone. The gene calls are TRBV2 and TRBJ1-6; 7 nucleotides match TRBD1. Germline trimming cut 6 bases from V and 0 bases from J; bases unmatched to any gene: 2. CDR1 is SNHLY and CDR2 is FYNNEI in the germline V gene. The length of the CDR3 is 15 residues. CDR3 sequence reads: CASRTGSSYNSPLHF. CDR3 nucleotide sequence: TGTGCCAGCAGGACAGGGAGCTCCTATAATTCACCCCTCCACTTT.

V is TRBV20-1 and J is TRBJ2-1; D uncertain. Germline assignment: CDR1 DFQATT and CDR2 SNEGSKA (reference sequence). Deletions cut 3 bases from V and 4 bases from J, with 4 bases between. This CDR3 comprises 11 residues. The CDR3 spells CSASQYNEQFF. The CDR3 coding sequence is TGCAGTGCTAGCCAATACAATGAGCAGTTCTTC.

This chain connects TRBV5-4 to TRBJ2-5; 7 bases agree with TRBD1. Germline V gene lookup returns CDR1 SGHNT and CDR2 YYREEE (reference sequence). CDR3 size: 12 residues. With 7 bases clipped from V and 11 bases from J, the junction kept 11 bases outside the gene matches. The CDR3: CASRSPGGEQYF. CDR3 sequence (DNA): TGTGCCAGCCGTTCCCCAGGGGGAGAGCAGTACTTC. Complete variable domain (other parts from reference TRBV5-4 and TRBJ2-5): ETGVTQSPTHLIKTRGQQVTLRCSSQSGHNTVSWYQQALGQGPQFIFQYYREEENGRGNFPPRFSGLQFPNYSSELNVNALELDDSALYLCASRSPGGEQYFGPGTRLLVL.

The V call is TRBV23-1, the J call TRBJ1-1; a weak D match, TRBD1 (5 bases). TRBV23-1 is labeled an ORF, and its function is uncertain. The CDR3 has 15 residues. Trimming shortened V by 2 bases and J by 5 bases, and 15 bases separated the two germline ends. DNA for the CDR3: TGCGCCAGCAGTCAACCCCCCGGCGGGGGGACTGAAGCTTTCTTT. Translation gives CASSQPPGGGTEAFF.

There are a few counts of this clone. This rearrangement joins TRBV5-1 to TRBJ1-1, with D unresolved. Germline values: CDR1 SGHRS, CDR2 YFSETQ. The CDR3 has 13 amino acids. V was clipped by 0 bases and J by 6 bases, with 9 bases between them. Here the CDR3 reads CASSLAARSEAFF. In DNA form, the CDR3 reads TGCGCCAGCAGCTTGGCGGCTAGGTCTGAAGCTTTCTTT.

The chain couples TRBV18 to TRBJ1-2, with D possibly TRBD1 on 5 matching bases. V lost 2 bases, J lost 8 bases, and 18 bases lay in between. The CDR3 spans 15 residues. The germline V gene has CDR1 KGHSH and CDR2 LQKENI. The CDR3 here is CASSPTTRGPNGYTF. The CDR3 DNA is TGTGCCAGCTCACCAACTACGCGGGGACCGAACGGCTACACCTTC.

This sequence joins TRBV16 and TRBJ2-5, with D perhaps matching TRBD1 (5 bases). Germline CDR1 KGHSY, CDR2 FQNENV. The CDR3 extends over 12 amino acids. Between the trimmed V and J ends, which lost 3 bases and 4 bases, there was a span of 6 bases. The CDR3: CASSHQGETQYF. Written as DNA, the CDR3 is TGTGCCAGCAGCCACCAGGGAGAGACCCAGTACTTC. The full variable domain, rest sourced from reference TRBV16 and TRBJ2-5, is GEEVAQTPKHLVRGEGQKAKLYCAPIKGHSYVFWYQQVLKNEFKFLISFQNENVFDETGMPKERFSAKCLPNSPCSLEIQATKLEDSAVYFCASSHQGETQYFGPGTRLLVL.

The J gene is TRBJ2-2, the V gene TRBV19; the D gene is possibly TRBD1 (6 bases). V dropped 3 bases and J dropped 4 bases, with 12 bases sitting between them. This CDR3 contains 15 residues. Germline V CDR1 and CDR2: LNHDA, SQIVND (reference sequence). Here the CDR3 reads CASSIGTRTTGELFF. The CDR3 coding sequence is TGTGCCAGTAGTATCGGGACAAGAACCACCGGGGAGCTGTTTTTT.

This chain connects TRBV5-1 to TRBJ1-1, with 7 nucleotides matching TRBD1. Germline CDR1 and CDR2: SGHRS and YFSETQ. The junction had 7 bases not matched to a gene; V was cut back by 2 bases and J by 3 bases. The CDR3 totals 15 residues. CDR3: CASSFFGQGDTEAFF. The DNA for the CDR3 is TGCGCCAGCAGCTTTTTCGGGCAGGGGGACACTGAAGCTTTCTTT. The full variable domain, in which reference TRBV5-1 and TRBJ1-1 provide the parts outside the CDR3, is KAGVTQTPRYLIKTRGQQVTLSCSPISGHRSVSWYQQTPGQGLQFLFEYFSETQRNKGNFPGRFSGRQFSNSRSEMNVSTLELGDSALYLCASSFFGQGDTEAFFGQGTRLTVV.

The chain employs TRBV19 and TRBJ1-2; TRBD1 is a possible D gene (6 bases). Germline V CDR1 and CDR2: LNHDA, SQIVND (reference sequence). V gave up 4 bases and J gave up 4 bases, with 10 bases separating them. This CDR3 region has 13 residues. The CDR3 reads CASSKDSLYGYTF. The CDR3 nucleotides are TGTGCCAGTAGTAAGGACAGCCTCTATGGCTACACCTTC.

The V call is TRBV27, the J call TRBJ2-7; 10 bases match TRBD1. Germline CDR1 reads MNHEY; CDR2 reads SMNVEV (reference sequence). This CDR3 is built from 14 residues. V was clipped by 7 bases and J by 1 base; unmatched bases: 4. The CDR3, as DNA: TGTGCCAGCACCGCGGGACAGGGGTCCTACGAGCAGTACTTC. This codes for CASTAGQGSYEQYF.

This chain connects TRBV28 to TRBJ2-7; TRBD1 is a possible D gene (7 bases). In germline, CDR1 is MDHEN, CDR2 SYDVKM. V lost 6 bases, J lost 7 bases, and 13 bases lay in between. The CDR3 covers 12 residues. The CDR3, as DNA: TGTGCCAGCAGGCCGACAGGGAGGGAGCAGTACTTC. Amino acid sequence: CASRPTGREQYF.

The chain combines TRBV4-1 with TRBJ1-1, with D possibly matching TRBD1 (6 bases). Germline CDR1 and CDR2: MGHRA and YSYEKL. This CDR3 contains 17 residues. The ends were cut back, 4 bases at V and 3 bases at J, with 21 bases in the middle. The CDR3 bases are TGCGCCAGCAGCCTAGGGGGGAGGGGAGGAGAGTACACTGAAGCTTTCTTT. Protein: CASSLGGRGGEYTEAFF.

A few counts support this clone. This rearrangement joins TRBV5-1 to TRBJ2-5; 10 bases align to TRBD2. The CDR3 totals 16 residues. Germline V CDR1 and CDR2: SGHRS, YFSETQ. The J segment lost 5 bases and the V segment lost 0 bases, leaving 7 bases of the junction unmatched. The CDR3 sequence is CASSLESSGSWETQYF. CDR3 sequence (DNA): TGCGCCAGCAGCTTGGAATCTAGCGGGAGTTGGGAGACCCAGTACTTC.

The chain couples TRBV5-1 to TRBJ2-7; a possible D gene is TRBD1 (6 bases). V was shortened by 6 bases and J by 2 bases, with 6 bases between the two germline ends. CDR3 length: 11 amino acids. CDR1 and CDR2 from the germline V gene are SGHRS and YFSETQ. The chain's CDR3 is CASKGAYEQYF. CDR3 coding DNA: TGCGCCAGCAAGGGGGCCTACGAGCAGTACTTC.